This T cell receptor (beta chain) was sequenced during a study of blood T cell repertoires in COVID-19. Across the whole study: Samples taken during acute and convalescent COVID-19 were collected in the United States, Italy and Spain. PBMCs, B-cell-depleted T cells, or T cells provided the cDNA or gDNA that made up the material.

This clone was seen a single time. This CDR3 is 17 amino acids long. Germline V gene data show CDR1 as LGHDT and CDR2 as YNNKEL (reference sequence). The junction had 10 bases not matched to a gene; V was cut back by 4 bases and J by 2 bases. In the study's own analysis: Amplification from reference gene primers served as the basis for estimated nucleated cell counts. Only in-frame clones appear in the TCRdb table, and some are missing; sequencing was by immunoSEQ multiplex PCR. V and J calls and clone size are as listed in that table; D and trimming were resolved from the DNA. The table includes 18,000 or so clones, about nine tenths detected once.

This chain connects TRBV3-1 (or the pseudogene TRBV3-2) to TRBJ2-7; TRBD1 aligns across 11 bases. This receptor was identified in a human donor in a cohort sampled during active COVID-19. The sequencing input was peripheral blood. CDR3 protein: CASSRYRDRGFPYEQYF. The CDR3 coding sequence is TGTGCCAGCAGCCGCTACCGGGACAGGGGGTTTCCCTACGAGCAGTACTTC.